These 19 T cell receptor beta chains share one sample of origin, sequenced in a study of cytomegalovirus exposure and HLA in healthy donors. A multiplex PCR was run with 60 Vbeta primers and 13 Jbeta primers. Clones were sequenced by immunoSEQ multiplex PCR, and TCRdb holds only the in-frame ones, with some missing. The table lists about 35,000 clones, with 3.5% in the top ten. Specimen: PBMCs. The origin of the receptors is a man aged 40-49 years in good health and CMV-seronegative.

V usage is TRBV9 and J usage is TRBJ1-2, with D perhaps TRBD1 (6 bases). The CDR3 consists of 15 residues. Trimming shortened V by 0 bases and J by 2 bases, and 11 bases separated the two germline ends. CDR1 is SGDLS, CDR2 YYNGEE, per germline. The CDR3 protein is CASSVEAQGNYGYTF. The CDR3 coding sequence is TGTGCCAGCAGCGTAGAGGCCCAGGGGAACTATGGCTACACCTTC.

The V call is TRBV7-9, the J call TRBJ1-3; D is unresolved. The CDR3 sequence is 15 residues long. The V gene lost 5 bases and the J gene lost 3 bases, with 14 bases spanning the gap. Germline values: CDR1 SEHNR, CDR2 FQNEAQ (reference sequence). CDR3 in DNA: TGTGCCAGCAGCCCACCCCCGAGACTTGGAAACACCATATATTTT. Translating gives CASSPPPRLGNTIYF.

The chain joins TRBV9 to TRBJ1-2; 11 bases are shared with TRBD1. This CDR3 comprises 14 residues. The germline V gene encodes CDR1 SGDLS and CDR2 YYNGEE. V dropped 5 bases and J dropped 3; count of bases not matched to a gene: 3. In nucleotides, the CDR3 is TGTGCCAGCAGTTGGGGACAGGGGGACTATGGCTACACCTTC. Amino acids: CASSWGQGDYGYTF.

The chain recombines TRBV18 with TRBJ2-1, with D perhaps matching TRBD1 (6 bases). This CDR3 spans 17 amino acids. V was cut by 3 bases and J by 5 bases, with 20 bases left in between. Germline CDR1 and CDR2: KGHSH and LQKENI. CDR3 residues: CASSPPRELGADNEQFF. The CDR3 DNA sequence: TGTGCCAGCTCACCCCCTAGGGAATTGGGGGCCGACAATGAGCAGTTCTTC.

The V call is TRBV4-1, the J call TRBJ2-5, with 13 bases matching TRBD2. V lost 4 bases, J lost 1 base, and 9 bases stayed unmatched. CDR1 is MGHRA, CDR2 YSYEKL, per germline. The CDR3 has 18 amino acids. The CDR3 nucleotides read TGCGCCAGCAGCCCGCAGACTAGCGGGAGGACTCTCCAAGAGACCCAGTACTTC. This encodes CASSPQTSGRTLQETQYF.

The chain combines TRBV4-2 with TRBJ2-1, with D possibly being TRBD2 (10 bases). The CDR3 is 19 amino acids. The germline CDR1 and CDR2 sequences are LGHNA and YNFKEQ. Trimming cost V 5 bases and J 4 bases, with 27 bases left between them. CDR3 amino acids: CASSAGQGSVAGGYNEQFF. In DNA, the CDR3 is TGTGCCAGCAGCGCGGGACAGGGAAGCGTAGCGGGGGGTTACAATGAGCAGTTCTTC.

This chain uses TRBV19 with TRBJ2-5; 12 bases map to TRBD2. The CDR3 consists of 16 residues. J gave up 5 bases and V 5 bases, and 9 bases lay outside the gene matches. Germline-derived CDR1 and CDR2 are LNHDA and SQIVND (reference sequence). The CDR3 loop reads CASSPRTSGTRETQYF. Here the CDR3 DNA reads TGTGCCAGTAGTCCGAGGACTAGCGGGACGCGGGAGACCCAGTACTTC.

The chain has TRBV20-1 and TRBJ2-7; no firm D call. Germline V gives CDR1 DFQATT, CDR2 SNEGSKA (reference sequence). CDR3 length equals 11 residues. The V end lost 8 bases, the J end lost 2 bases, and 10 bases lay between the germline ends. The CDR3 coding sequence is TGCAGTTTTCAGGTTGCCTACGAGCAGTACTTC. It is translated as CSFQVAYEQYF.

V gene TRBV6-1 combines with J gene TRBJ1-2; TRBD1 agrees at 7 bases. J gave up 4 bases and V 1 base, and 3 bases lay outside the gene matches. This CDR3 spans 14 amino acids. Germline V lookup: CDR1 MNHNS, CDR2 SASEGT. In DNA form, the CDR3 reads TGTGCCAGCAGTGAAGGGGGACAGCTCTATGGCTACACCTTC. Its translation: CASSEGGQLYGYTF.

This chain connects TRBV6-4 to TRBJ2-3, with D possibly TRBD2 on 5 matching bases. The V gene lost 3 bases and the J gene lost 0 bases, with 10 bases spanning the gap. Germline-derived CDR1 and CDR2 are MRHNA and SNTAGT. The CDR3 loop spans 15 amino acids. DNA for the CDR3: TGTGCCAGCAGTGAGGGAAGAGGGAGCACAGATACGCAGTATTTT. It yields the protein CASSEGRGSTDTQYF.

This chain links TRBV28 with TRBJ1-1; tentatively, D is TRBD1 (5 bases). The germline V and J ends were trimmed by 5 bases and 0 bases, with 10 bases remaining between them. The germline gives CDR1 MDHEN, CDR2 SYDVKM. The CDR3 is made up of 14 amino acids. CDR3 nucleotides: TGTGCCAGCAGTCAGGGACTTTTGAACACTGAAGCTTTCTTT. Translating it yields CASSQGLLNTEAFF.

The chain combines TRBV4-3 with TRBJ2-4; 8 bases are a match to TRBD2. With 2 bases clipped from V and 3 bases from J, the junction kept 3 bases outside the gene matches. The germline CDR1 and CDR2 sequences are LGHNA and YSLEER. CDR3 length: 15 residues. CDR3 loop: CASSQLGLVKNIQYF. In nucleotides, the CDR3 is TGCGCCAGCAGCCAATTGGGACTAGTCAAAAACATTCAGTACTTC.

The V call is TRBV4-2, the J call TRBJ2-1; TRBD2 is a possible D gene (5 bases). This CDR3 is 13 amino acids long. Trimming cost V 3 bases and J 8 bases, with 11 bases left between them. Germline CDR1 reads LGHNA; CDR2 reads YNFKEQ. CDR3 sequence (DNA): TGTGCCAGCAGCCACGATACTAGGGATGAGCAGTTCTTC. Amino acids: CASSHDTRDEQFF.

The rearrangement joins TRBV19 to TRBJ2-5; 7 bases align to TRBD2. Germline lookup yields CDR1 LNHDA and CDR2 SQIVND (reference sequence). Trimming took 8 bases from V and 5 from J; bases not matched to a gene: 8. The CDR3 consists of 13 residues. The DNA for the CDR3 is TGTGCCAGTCGCGTACGGGGGGAGGAGACCCAGTACTTC. Protein: CASRVRGEETQYF.

The chain has TRBV2 and TRBJ2-3, with D perhaps matching TRBD1 (6 bases). The CDR3 runs 17 residues. The V end lost 2 bases, the J end lost 4 bases, and 19 bases lay between the germline ends. Per the germline V gene, CDR1 is SNHLY and CDR2 is FYNNEI. The chain's CDR3 is CASSEMGGVQGADTQYF. As DNA, the CDR3 is TGTGCCAGCAGTGAAATGGGTGGCGTACAGGGTGCAGATACGCAGTATTTT.

The chain combines TRBV30 with TRBJ1-1; D remains unclear. The germline CDR1 and CDR2 sequences are GTSNPN and SVGIG (reference sequence). The CDR3 runs 12 residues. V was shortened by 0 bases and J by 10 bases, with 12 bases between the two germline ends. CDR3 sequence (DNA): TGTGCCTGGAGTGTATTCGCTGAGGGAGCTTTCTTT. Translated: CAWSVFAEGAFF.

The CDR3 here is CATQPYRGTEAFF. The CDR3 coding sequence is TGTGCCACCCAGCCCTACAGGGGCACTGAAGCTTTCTTT. This rearrangement joins TRBV6-1 to TRBJ1-1; 7 bases fit TRBD1. This CDR3 region has 13 residues. Unmatched junction bases numbered 9, after V lost 10 bases and J lost 4 bases. The V gene's germline CDR1 is MNHNS and CDR2 SASEGT.

The V call is TRBV13, the J call TRBJ2-4, with TRBD2 matching 8 bases. The germline V gene has CDR1 PRHDT and CDR2 FYEKMQ (reference sequence). Trimming at V came to 5 bases and at J to 0 bases, leaving 15 bases not matched to a gene. This CDR3 contains 19 residues. CDR3 amino acids: CASSLRGAGGTVAKNIQYF. The CDR3 DNA reads as TGTGCCAGCAGCCTCCGCGGGGCGGGAGGTACCGTAGCCAAAAACATTCAGTACTTC.

The rearrangement joins TRBV5-1 to TRBJ1-2; TRBD1 matches 7 bases. Germline values: CDR1 SGHRS, CDR2 YFSETQ. The V gene end was trimmed by 0 bases and the J gene end by 8 bases; junction bases not matched to a gene: 4. This CDR3 has 13 amino acids. CDR3 in DNA: TGCGCCAGCAGCTTGGGACAGGGAGAGGGCTACACCTTC. It translates to CASSLGQGEGYTF.